Described below is a single TCR beta chain sequence and its context. The source of the sample is a study of long-term antiretroviral therapy in people with HIV. immunoSEQ v3.0 was run at survey level. Assay used: immunoSEQ multiplex PCR; TCRdb lists only in-frame clones, some missing. The sample includes more than 15,000 clones, 79% of them seen just once. Germline values: CDR1 SGHRS, CDR2 YFSETQ. The length of the CDR3 is 16 residues. V lost 0 bases and J lost 2, with 12 bases in between. The J gene is TRBJ1-5, the V gene TRBV5-1; D is ambiguous. The receptor was isolated from a woman in her thirties or forties with HIV. The specimen was unsorted PBMCs, collected 2.3 years after starting antiretroviral therapy. CDR3 nucleotides: TGCGCCAGCAGCTTGGGTGGGATCGGCGGCAATCAGCCCCAGCATTTT. Translated, it gives CASSLGGIGGNQPQHF.